The table lists the clone carrying this T cell receptor (beta chain) with a count of one. Its antigen is as yet unknown. There are 14 residues in the CDR3. The V and J ends lost 5 bases and 4 bases respectively, with 14 bases between them. CDR1 MDHEN and CDR2 SYDVKM come from the germline V gene. Adult donors, all healthy and HIV-negative, had no recent acute infections or vaccinations. This specimen comes from a study of shared clonotypes between healthy human individuals. Study overall: Used for every donor were three CD4 naive, three CD4 memory, two CD8 naive and one CD8 memory plate.

TCRdb's copy holds only in-frame clones and misses some; the assay was immunoSEQ multiplex PCR. The sample includes 2,500,000 or so clones, 80% to 95% seen only once; the top ten take around 0.4%. Study outcomes and limitations: Sequencing depth was a factor that was expected to affect clonotype sharing among donors. A small donor pool kept down the genetic and exposure-history diversity that was represented.

The sequenced sample was naive CD4+ T cells from PBMCs. Described subset: CD45RA+ positively selected. This sequence was found in a man between 18 and 29 years old in good health. Some clones in this sample may be carry-over from other donors' samples. The J gene is TRBJ1-2, the V gene TRBV28; D unclear. In nucleotides, the CDR3 is TGTGCCAGCAGTCGAGACACCTGGGTCTATGGCTACACCTTC. Amino acids: CASSRDTWVYGYTF.